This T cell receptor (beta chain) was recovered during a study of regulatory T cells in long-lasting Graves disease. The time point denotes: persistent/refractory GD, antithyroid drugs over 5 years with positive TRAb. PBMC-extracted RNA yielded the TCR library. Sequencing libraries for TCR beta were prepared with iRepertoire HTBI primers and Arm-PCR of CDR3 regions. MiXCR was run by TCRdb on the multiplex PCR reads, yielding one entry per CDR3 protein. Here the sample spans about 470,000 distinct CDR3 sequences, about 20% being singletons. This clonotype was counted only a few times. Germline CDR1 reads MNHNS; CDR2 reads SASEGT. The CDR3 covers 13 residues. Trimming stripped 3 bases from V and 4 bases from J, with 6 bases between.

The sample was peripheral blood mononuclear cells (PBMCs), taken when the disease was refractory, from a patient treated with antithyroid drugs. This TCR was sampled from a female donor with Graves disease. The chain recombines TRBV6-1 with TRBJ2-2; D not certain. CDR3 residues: CASSDFVTGELFF. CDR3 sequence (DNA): TGTGCCAGCAGTGACTTCGTCACCGGGGAGCTGTTTTTT.